This T cell receptor (beta chain) was identified during a study of neoadjuvant anti-PD-1 for oral cavity cancer. Broader study findings: Post-nivolumab, blood T cell clonality was significantly elevated in non-responders.

Generated by immunoSEQ multiplex PCR, the TCRdb table keeps only in-frame clones and is missing some. This sample carries tens of thousands of clones, 70% to 85% of them seen once, and the ten largest clones take around 2.6%. In regard to this clone: Its antigen is still unknown.

After removal of 1 base from V and 3 bases from J, the junction contained 12 bases not matched to a gene. The CDR3 totals 18 residues. The germline CDR1 and CDR2 sequences are MGHRA and YSYEKL. Patients were newly diagnosed with stage II-IVA oral cavity squamous cell carcinoma without prior systemic or radiation treatment. The sequence was obtained from a person between 40 and 80 years old with oral cavity squamous cell carcinoma. The sample here was PBMCs, taken before nivolumab (anti-PD-1) treatment. V is TRBV4-1 and J is TRBJ2-5, with 9 nucleotides matching TRBD2. CDR3 nucleotides: TGCGCCAGCAGCCAAGGTCCCCTGACTAGCGGAGATAAAGAGACCCAGTACTTC. Protein: CASSQGPLTSGDKETQYF.